A selection of T cell receptor beta chains follows, all from one sample in a study of shared clonotypes between healthy human individuals. The data were produced by immunoSEQ multiplex PCR, yet TCRdb's version contains in-frame clones alone and is incomplete. Here the sample spans roughly 2.2 million clones, around 90% being singletons. Source material: naive CD4+ T cells from PBMCs. The receptors were sampled from a young man in good health. Some clones in this sample may be carry-over from other donors' samples. CDR3s include the opening cysteine and the closing phenylalanine or tryptophan. A D gene is named only where the DNA matches it firmly. Rows give clone size only sometimes, using once, few, many, or a class for an expanded clone.

J | V | D | size | DNA | CDR3
TRBJ1-2 | TRBV9 | TRBD1 | . | TGTGCCAGCAGCGCGGCCGGGACAGGGTTCTATGGCTACACCTTC | CASSAAGTGFYGYTF
TRBJ2-7 | TRBV28 | TRBD1 | once | TGTGCCAGCAGTCCCGGTTTATCCGCAGGGGGCGCAGACGAGCAGTACTTC | CASSPGLSAGGADEQYF
TRBJ2-2 | TRBV28 | . | . | TGTGCCAGCGCACGAGGGGGAAAGAACACCGGGGAGCTGTTTTTT | CASARGGKNTGELFF
TRBJ2-7 | TRBV7-2 | . | . | TGTGCCAGCCAAGGGGGGCCGGGAGACGACTTCTACGAGCAGTACTTC | CASQGGPGDDFYEQYF
TRBJ2-1 | TRBV2 | . | . | TGTGCCAGCAGTAGACTAGCCCAGGGGGGGAATGAGCAGTTCTTC | CASSRLAQGGNEQFF
TRBJ2-2 | TRBV5-1 | TRBD2 | . | TGCGCCAGCAGCTCCGCGCTGGGTACTAGCGGAAGATGGGGAGCGAACACCGGGGAGCTGTTTTTT | CASSSALGTSGRWGANTGELFF
TRBJ2-3 | TRBV7-8 | TRBD2 | . | TGTGCCAGCAGCTTAGCGGGAGGGGCAGATACGCAGTATTTT | CASSLAGGADTQYF
TRBJ1-1 | TRBV27 | . | . | TGTGCCAGCAGTTTTGGCAGGGGAGTTGGGAACACTGAAGCTTTCTTT | CASSFGRGVGNTEAFF
TRBJ1-1 | TRBV7-8 | . | . | TGTGCCAGCAGCTTCCTACAGGGGAACACTGAAGCTTTCTTT | CASSFLQGNTEAFF
TRBJ2-2 | TRBV7-9 | . | . | TGTGCCAGCAGCTTAGCTGGGGGGTTCTCCGGGGAGCTGTTTTTT | CASSLAGGFSGELFF
TRBJ2-1 | TRBV7-9 | TRBD1 | . | TGTGCCAGCAGCCCCGGGACAGGGGTCGTTAATGAGCAGTTCTTC | CASSPGTGVVNEQFF
TRBJ2-7 | TRBV6-1 | TRBD1 | once | TGTGCCAGCAGTGCCCTCGCAGGAAAAGACAGGGTAAGGTCCTACGAGCAGTACTTC | CASSALAGKDRVRSYEQYF
TRBJ2-3 | TRBV28 | . | . | TGTGCCAGCAGACCAGTGGGGGCGCAAGGGCACACAGATACGCAGTATTTT | CASRPVGAQGHTDTQYF
TRBJ2-3 | TRBV12-5 | . | . | TGTGCTAGTGGTTTGCAGGGTACAGATACGCAGTATTTT | CASGLQGTDTQYF
TRBJ2-7 | TRBV28 | TRBD1 | . | TGTGCCAGCAGTCTTATGCGCGACAGGGAAAACGAGCAGTACTTC | CASSLMRDRENEQYF
TRBJ2-7 | TRBV6-5 | TRBD1 | . | TGTGCCAGCGCTGACAGGGGTGGGTACGAGCAGTACTTC | CASADRGGYEQYF
TRBJ2-3 | TRBV5-4 | . | . | TGTGCCAGCAGCCGGTCTAGCACAGATACGCAGTATTTT | CASSRSSTDTQYF
TRBJ2-7 | TRBV28 | TRBD1 | . | TGTGCCAGCAGTTTTTCCGGGACAGGGAGCTCCTACGAGCAGTACTTC | CASSFSGTGSSYEQYF
TRBJ2-7 | TRBV5-1 | TRBD2 | . | TGCGCCAGCAGCTTCCCTAGCGGGACTTACGAGCAGTACTTC | CASSFPSGTYEQYF
TRBJ1-6 | TRBV30 | . | . | TGTGCCTGGAGGGGGGGGCCGAATTCACCCCTCCACTTT | CAWRGGPNSPLHF
TRBJ1-2 | TRBV5-4 | . | . | TGTGCCAGCAGCTTCCCCGATATAAACTATGGCTACACCTTC | CASSFPDINYGYTF
TRBJ1-5 | TRBV7-9 | TRBD1 | . | TGTGCCAGCAGCCCCTCCGGACAGGGGGGTCAGCCCCAGCATTTT | CASSPSGQGGQPQHF
TRBJ2-7 | TRBV15 | TRBD2 | . | TGTGCCACGACTAGGGGGGCGGGAGGTAGCTCCTACGAGCAGTACTTC | CATTRGAGGSSYEQYF
TRBJ2-1 | TRBV28 | . | once | TGTGCCAGCAGTTTTCCGGGACTCAGTTGGGATGAGCAGTTCTTC | CASSFPGLSWDEQFF
TRBJ2-1 | TRBV4-3 | . | . | TGCGCCAGCAGCCAAGGAGAAGACCCCAGCTCCTACAATGAGCAGTTCTTC | CASSQGEDPSSYNEQFF
TRBJ2-1 | TRBV5-1 | . | . | TGCGCCAGCAGCTTGCGCCAGGGAGAAGGCAATGAGCAGTTCTTC | CASSLRQGEGNEQFF
TRBJ1-1 | TRBV28 | . | . | TGTGCCAGCAGTTCTCTCGGGGGGTCTGCTTTCTTT | CASSSLGGSAFF
TRBJ2-1 | TRBV9 | . | . | TGTGCCAGCAGCGTAGGCTCCACCCCCTATGAGCAGTTCTTC | CASSVGSTPYEQFF
TRBJ2-5 | TRBV6-1 | TRBD2 | . | TGTGCCAGCAGTGAACTGGGGGGGTGGGAGACCCAGTACTTC | CASSELGGWETQYF
TRBJ2-5 | TRBV19 | . | . | TGTGCCAGTAGTATCTCCTGGAACCAAGAGACCCAGTACTTC | CASSISWNQETQYF
TRBJ2-1 | TRBV7-9 | . | . | TGTGCCAGGAGCCCCGGGGCTTTCAATGAGCAGTTCTTC | CARSPGAFNEQFF
TRBJ2-7 | TRBV6-1 | TRBD2 | . | TGTGCCAGCAGTGAAGCGGGGACTAGCCCCTACGAGCAGTACTTC | CASSEAGTSPYEQYF
TRBJ2-1 | TRBV7-2 | . | . | TGTGCCAGCAGCCCGGGGGATGAGCAGTTCTTC | CASSPGDEQFF
TRBJ2-5 | TRBV9 | . | . | TGTGCCAGCAGCCCTAAGCAGGTCCAAGAGACCCAGTACTTC | CASSPKQVQETQYF
TRBJ2-7 | TRBV25-1 | . | . | TGTGCCAGCAGTGAACCCCGGGGCAGGCCGGGTTCCTACGAGCAGTACTTC | CASSEPRGRPGSYEQYF
TRBJ2-5 | TRBV7-3 | . | . | TGTGCCAGCAGCTTAACCAGCTCACGGACCCAGTACTTC | CASSLTSSRTQYF
TRBJ2-1 | TRBV7-3 | . | once | TGTGCCAGCAGCTTACTAGAAATGAATGAGCAGTTCTTC | CASSLLEMNEQFF
TRBJ2-7 | TRBV10-3 | TRBD1 | . | TGTGCCATCAGGAGAACCGGGACAGGGATTACCTACGAGCAGTACTTC | CAIRRTGTGITYEQYF
TRBJ1-1 | TRBV30 | . | . | TGTGCCTGGAGTGAAGTCCTGGGGACTGAAGCTTTCTTT | CAWSEVLGTEAFF
TRBJ1-1 | TRBV29-1 | . | few | TGCAGCGCTGGGACCGAGAACACTGAAGCTTTCTTT | CSAGTENTEAFF
TRBJ1-3 | TRBV7-2 | TRBD1 | . | TGTGCCAGCAGCTCGTTAAACGACAGGGCTGGAAACACCATATATTTT | CASSSLNDRAGNTIYF
TRBJ2-2 | TRBV29-1 | TRBD1 | . | TGCAGCGCCCGGGACAGGGGGCCCGGGGAGCTGTTTTTT | CSARDRGPGELFF